Listed below are T cell receptor beta chains from one sample, sequenced in a study of PD-1 blockade in classical Hodgkin lymphoma. Profiling relied on immunoSEQ multiplex PCR, and the TCRdb table lists in-frame clones only, not all of them. Here the sample spans roughly 55,000 clones, 81% being singletons. This specimen consisted of peripheral blood mononuclear cells (PBMCs), obtained at baseline. These receptors all come from a human donor with classical Hodgkin lymphoma. CDR3s include the opening cysteine and the closing phenylalanine or tryptophan. A D gene is named only where the DNA matches it firmly. The size field is filled for only some rows; it gives once, few, many or a size class.

NA	NA	TRBV2	TRBJ2-7	TGTGCCTCCGCGGCCGGGGGCAGCGAGCAGTACTTC	CASAAGGSEQYF
NA	few	TRBV7-3	TRBJ2-7	TGTGCCAGCAGTTTAATGCTAGCAGGGGATATCGAGCAGTACTTC	CASSLMLAGDIEQYF
NA	NA	TRBV19	TRBJ1-5	TGTGCCAGTGGGGGTGACTGGGGGAATCAGCCCCAGCATTTT	CASGGDWGNQPQHF
NA	NA	TRBV29-1	TRBJ2-5	TGCAGCGTTGATGGGAGTTGGGAGACCCAGTACTTC	CSVDGSWETQYF
TRBD2	NA	TRBV2	TRBJ2-3	TGTGCCAGCAGTACTAGCGGGGGCACAGATACGCAGTATTTT	CASSTSGGTDTQYF
TRBD1	NA	TRBV6-6	TRBJ2-3	TGTGCCAGCAGCCACAGGACAGGGACAGATACGCAGTATTTT	CASSHRTGTDTQYF
TRBD2	NA	TRBV5-1	TRBJ2-1	TGCGCCAGCAGTACCGGGACTAGCGGGACAAACCAGTTCTTC	CASSTGTSGTNQFF
NA	NA	TRBV7-6	TRBJ2-7	TGTGCCAGCAGCTTAGTGCCCCCCCCCGGCGACTACGAGCAGTACTTC	CASSLVPPPGDYEQYF
NA	NA	TRBV7-9	TRBJ1-1	TGTGCCAGCAGCCGCGGTGAGGGGAACACTGAAGCTTTCTTT	CASSRGEGNTEAFF
NA	NA	TRBV9	TRBJ2-1	TGTGCCAGCAGCGCCCACTTGGAGCAGTTCTTC	CASSAHLEQFF
TRBD2	NA	TRBV6-1	TRBJ2-1	TGTGCCAGCAGTGCGTACGGGACTAGGGGTGGAAATGAGCAGTTCTTC	CASSAYGTRGGNEQFF
NA	NA	TRBV10-1	TRBJ1-1	TGCGCCAGCACCCCGTTAAGAGGAGTACTTATCTGGAACACTGAAGCTTTCTTT	CASTPLRGVLIWNTEAFF
NA	once	TRBV5-4	TRBJ1-2	TGTGCCAGCAGCTCCTACAGGGAAACCTACTATGGCTACACCTTC	CASSSYRETYYGYTF
TRBD2	NA	TRBV5-4	TRBJ2-1	TGTGCCAGCAGCTCGACTAGCGGGAGGTACAATGAGCAGTTCTTC	CASSSTSGRYNEQFF
TRBD1	NA	TRBV2	TRBJ1-2	TGTGCCAGCAGTTACTCAAAGGGGGCTGTCTATGGCTACACCTTC	CASSYSKGAVYGYTF